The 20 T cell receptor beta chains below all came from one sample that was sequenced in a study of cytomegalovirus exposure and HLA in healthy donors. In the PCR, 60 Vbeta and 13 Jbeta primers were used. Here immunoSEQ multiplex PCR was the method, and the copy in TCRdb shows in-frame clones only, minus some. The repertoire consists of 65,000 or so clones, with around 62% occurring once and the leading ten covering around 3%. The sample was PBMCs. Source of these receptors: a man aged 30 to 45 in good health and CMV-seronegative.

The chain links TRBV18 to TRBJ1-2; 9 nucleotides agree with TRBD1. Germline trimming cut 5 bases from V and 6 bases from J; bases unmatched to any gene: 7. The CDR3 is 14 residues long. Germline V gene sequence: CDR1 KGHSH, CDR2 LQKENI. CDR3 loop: CASSTPQGADGYTF. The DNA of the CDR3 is TGTGCCAGCTCAACCCCACAGGGGGCAGATGGCTACACCTTC.

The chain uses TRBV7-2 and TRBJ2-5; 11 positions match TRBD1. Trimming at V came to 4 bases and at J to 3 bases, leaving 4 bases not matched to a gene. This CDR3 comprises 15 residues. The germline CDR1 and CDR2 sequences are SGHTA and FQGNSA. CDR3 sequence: CASSSGTGGKETQYF. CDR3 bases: TGTGCCAGCAGCTCGGGGACAGGGGGAAAAGAGACCCAGTACTTC.

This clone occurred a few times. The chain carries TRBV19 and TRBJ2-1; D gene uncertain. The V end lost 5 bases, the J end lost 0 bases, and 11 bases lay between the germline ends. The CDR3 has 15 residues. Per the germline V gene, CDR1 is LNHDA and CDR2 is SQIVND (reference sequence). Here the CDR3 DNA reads TGTGCCAGTAGTGTCGGCCGACACTCCTACAATGAGCAGTTCTTC. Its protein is CASSVGRHSYNEQFF.

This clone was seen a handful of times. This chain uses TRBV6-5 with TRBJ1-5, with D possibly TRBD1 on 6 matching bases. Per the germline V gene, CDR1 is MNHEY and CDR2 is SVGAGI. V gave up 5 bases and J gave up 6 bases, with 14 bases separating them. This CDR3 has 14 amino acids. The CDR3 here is CASSHRGGGQPQHF. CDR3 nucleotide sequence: TGTGCCAGCAGTCACCGGGGGGGCGGTCAGCCCCAGCATTTT.

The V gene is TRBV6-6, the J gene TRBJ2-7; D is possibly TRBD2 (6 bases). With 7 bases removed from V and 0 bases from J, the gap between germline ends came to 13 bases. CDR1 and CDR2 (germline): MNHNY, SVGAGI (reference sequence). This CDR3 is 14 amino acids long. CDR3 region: CASNPAGLSYEQYF. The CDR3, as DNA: TGTGCCAGCAACCCGGCGGGACTCTCCTACGAGCAGTACTTC.

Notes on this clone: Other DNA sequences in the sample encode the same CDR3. In DNA, the CDR3 is TGTGCCAGCAGCTTGGAGCGGCGTCACTATGGCTACACCTTC. It specifies CASSLERRHYGYTF. This chain links TRBV5-6 with TRBJ1-2; D unclear. V was cut by 0 bases and J by 3 bases, with 9 bases left in between. Germline V gives CDR1 SGHDT, CDR2 YYEEEE. CDR3 size: 14 residues.

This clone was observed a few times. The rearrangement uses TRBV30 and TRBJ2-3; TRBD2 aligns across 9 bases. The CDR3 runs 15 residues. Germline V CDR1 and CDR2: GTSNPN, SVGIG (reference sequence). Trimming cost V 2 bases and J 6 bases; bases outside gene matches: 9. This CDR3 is CAWSRGSGGGDTQYF. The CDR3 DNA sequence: TGTGCCTGGAGTAGGGGTAGCGGGGGAGGGGATACGCAGTATTTT. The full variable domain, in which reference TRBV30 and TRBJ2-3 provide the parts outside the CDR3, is SQTIHQWPATLVQPVGSPLSLECTVEGTSNPNLYWYRQAAGRGLQLLFYSVGIGQISSEVPQNLSASRPQDRQFILSSKKLLLSDSGFYLCAWSRGSGGGDTQYFGPGTRLTVL.

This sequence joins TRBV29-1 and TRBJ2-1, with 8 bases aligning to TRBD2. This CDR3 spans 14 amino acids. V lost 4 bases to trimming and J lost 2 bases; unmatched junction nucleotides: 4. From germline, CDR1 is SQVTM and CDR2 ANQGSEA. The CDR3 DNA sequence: TGCAGCGTTGCGGGGGGGGGTACCTACAATGAGCAGTTCTTC. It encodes CSVAGGGTYNEQFF.

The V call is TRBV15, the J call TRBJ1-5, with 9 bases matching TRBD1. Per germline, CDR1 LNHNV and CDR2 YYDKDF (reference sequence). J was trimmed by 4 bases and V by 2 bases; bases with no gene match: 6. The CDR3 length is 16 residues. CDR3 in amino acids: CATSRRSGTGNQPQHF. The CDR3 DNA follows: TGTGCCACCAGCAGACGTTCCGGGACAGGGAATCAGCCCCAGCATTTT.

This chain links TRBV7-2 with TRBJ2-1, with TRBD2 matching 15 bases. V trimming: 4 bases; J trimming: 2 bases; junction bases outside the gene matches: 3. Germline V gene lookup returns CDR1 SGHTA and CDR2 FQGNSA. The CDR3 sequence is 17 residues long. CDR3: CASSSRTSGGAYNEQFF. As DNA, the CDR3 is TGTGCCAGCAGCTCCAGGACTAGCGGGGGGGCCTACAATGAGCAGTTCTTC.

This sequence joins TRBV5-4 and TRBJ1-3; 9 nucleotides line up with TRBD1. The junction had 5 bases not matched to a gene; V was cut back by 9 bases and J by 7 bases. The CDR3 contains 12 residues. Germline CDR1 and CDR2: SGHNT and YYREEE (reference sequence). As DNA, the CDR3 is TGTGCCATCCAAGACAGGGGGAACACCATATATTTT. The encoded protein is CAIQDRGNTIYF.

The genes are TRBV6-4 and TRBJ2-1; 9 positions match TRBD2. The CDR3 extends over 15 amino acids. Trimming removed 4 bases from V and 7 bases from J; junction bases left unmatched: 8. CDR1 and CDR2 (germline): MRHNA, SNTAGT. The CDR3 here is CASSVGSGGKNEQFF. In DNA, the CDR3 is TGTGCCAGCAGTGTAGGTAGCGGGGGTAAAAATGAGCAGTTCTTC.

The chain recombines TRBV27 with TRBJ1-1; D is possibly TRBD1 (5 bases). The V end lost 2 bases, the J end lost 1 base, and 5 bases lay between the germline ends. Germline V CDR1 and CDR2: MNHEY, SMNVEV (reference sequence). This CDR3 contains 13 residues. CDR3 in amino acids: CASSLQGNTEAFF. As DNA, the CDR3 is TGTGCCAGCAGTTTACAGGGGAACACTGAAGCTTTCTTT.

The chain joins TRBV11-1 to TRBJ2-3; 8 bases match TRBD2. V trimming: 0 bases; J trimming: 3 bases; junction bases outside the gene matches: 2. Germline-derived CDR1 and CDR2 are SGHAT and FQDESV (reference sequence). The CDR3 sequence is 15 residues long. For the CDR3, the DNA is TGTGCCAGCAGCTTAGCGCGGGGGGTGACAGATACGCAGTATTTT. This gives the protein CASSLARGVTDTQYF.

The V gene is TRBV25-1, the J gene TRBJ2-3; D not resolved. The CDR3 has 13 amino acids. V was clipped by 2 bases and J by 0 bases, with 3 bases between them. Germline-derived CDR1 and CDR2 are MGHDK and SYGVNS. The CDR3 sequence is CASSEGSTDTQYF. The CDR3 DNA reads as TGTGCCAGCAGTGAAGGCAGCACAGATACGCAGTATTTT. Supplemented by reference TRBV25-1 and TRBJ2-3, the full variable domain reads EADIYQTPRYLVIGTGKKITLECSQTMGHDKMYWYQQDPGMELHLIHYSYGVNSTEKGDLSSESTVSRIRTEHFPLTLESARPSHTSQYLCASSEGSTDTQYFGPGTRLTVL.

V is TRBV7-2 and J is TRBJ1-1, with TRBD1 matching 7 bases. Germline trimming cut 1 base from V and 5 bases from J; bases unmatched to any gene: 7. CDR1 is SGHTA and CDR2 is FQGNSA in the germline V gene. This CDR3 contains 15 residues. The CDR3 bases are TGTGCCAGCAGCTTAGAAAGGGGGCGTTGGACTGAAGCTTTCTTT. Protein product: CASSLERGRWTEAFF.

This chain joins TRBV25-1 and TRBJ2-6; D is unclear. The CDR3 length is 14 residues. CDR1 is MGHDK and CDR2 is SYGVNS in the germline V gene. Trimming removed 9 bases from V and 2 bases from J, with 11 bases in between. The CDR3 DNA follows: TGTGCCAGTCAACCGAGGACTGGGGCCAACGTCCTGACTTTC. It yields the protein CASQPRTGANVLTF.

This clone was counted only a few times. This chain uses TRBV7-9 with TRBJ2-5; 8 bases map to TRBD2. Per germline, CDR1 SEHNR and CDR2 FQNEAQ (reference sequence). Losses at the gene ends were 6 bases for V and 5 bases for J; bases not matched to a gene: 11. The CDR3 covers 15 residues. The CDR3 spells CASRPNRGGTETQYF. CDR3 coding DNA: TGTGCCAGCAGACCAAACCGGGGGGGAACCGAGACCCAGTACTTC.

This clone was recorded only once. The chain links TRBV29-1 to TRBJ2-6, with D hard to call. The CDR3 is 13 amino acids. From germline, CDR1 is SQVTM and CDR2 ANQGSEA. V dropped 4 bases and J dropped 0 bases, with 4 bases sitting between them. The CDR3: CSVGSSGANVLTF. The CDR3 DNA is TGCAGCGTTGGTAGCTCTGGGGCCAACGTCCTGACTTTC.

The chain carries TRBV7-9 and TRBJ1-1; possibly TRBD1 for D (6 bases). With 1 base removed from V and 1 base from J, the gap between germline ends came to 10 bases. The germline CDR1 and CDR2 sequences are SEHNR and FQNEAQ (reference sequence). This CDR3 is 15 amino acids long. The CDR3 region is CASSLDGGRNTEAFF. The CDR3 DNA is TGTGCCAGCAGCTTAGACGGGGGGCGGAACACTGAAGCTTTCTTT.